The rows below give T cell receptor beta chains drawn from one sample of a study of cytomegalovirus exposure and HLA in healthy donors. The data were produced by immunoSEQ multiplex PCR, yet TCRdb's version contains in-frame clones alone and is incomplete. This table holds under 200,000 clones, 65% to 90% found once. Sequenced input: PBMCs. The receptors derive from a woman in her thirties in good health and CMV-seronegative. The conserved cysteine and the conserved F or W are not part of the CDR3 here. Fields, in order: V gene, J gene, CDR3 protein.

TRBV6-6	TRBJ1-2	ASTTEGSYGYT
TRBV30	TRBJ2-1	AWSVTGNEQF
TRBV5-1	TRBJ2-5	ASSRGASGIETQY
TRBV27	TRBJ2-5	ASSTYPIWAEGWRSQETQY
TRBV7-9	TRBJ2-1	ALGLAGVYEQF
TRBV5-1	TRBJ2-2	ASSLGPFGSGELF
TRBV6-6	TRBJ2-5	ASSYSGLAEETQY
TRBV4-1	TRBJ1-6	ASSPGPPGTGGVSPLH
TRBV5-6	TRBJ2-7	ASSQLAGGTYEQY
TRBV28	TRBJ1-2	ASSPRDRLLYGYT
TRBV7-9	TRBJ2-1	ASSPQVAYEQF
TRBV6-5	TRBJ1-1	ASKMQGYLDTEAF
TRBV4-1	TRBJ2-7	ASSHLTSGGLTYEQY
TRBV27	TRBJ2-7	ASSARTASYEQY
TRBV10-3	TRBJ1-3	AIRAFEASGNTIY